This T cell receptor (beta chain) was recovered during a study of T-cell reconstitution after alpha-beta-depleted transplantation in children. CDR1 and CDR2 (germline): DFQATT, SNEGSKA (reference sequence). This CDR3 contains 13 residues. Study results and caveats: About two months after transplant, alpha-beta T cells reportedly came from several hundred expanded graft clones. It was newly produced T cells that mostly accounted for T-cell counts and diversity one year after transplant. The origin of high day-60 TCRbeta diversity in some patients lay in surviving recipient T cells and thymic progenitors.

A library of TCRbeta sequences, prepared with unique molecular identifiers, was generated. TCRdb fed the PCR reads into MiXCR, producing one record per CDR3 protein. The data hold around 700,000 distinct CDR3 sequences, with roughly 13% observed a single time. Concerning this clonotype: Its specificity is unknown. Possible read error: a much larger clone is one base away.

This receptor was identified in a girl aged 2 to 10 with congenital amegakaryocytic thrombocytopenia, due to receive a stem cell transplant. This rearrangement joins TRBV20-1 to TRBJ2-1, with 12 positions matching TRBD2. This specimen was PBMCs, taken before TCRalphabeta/CD19-depleted stem cell transplant. CDR3 sequence reads: CSARTSGIDEQLF. CDR3 DNA sequence: TGCAGTGCCCGGACTAGCGGGATCGATGAGCAGCTCTTC.